This is a list of T cell receptor beta chains from one sample in a study of Ad26.COV2.S vaccination and SARS-CoV-2 variants. Clones were read by immunoSEQ multiplex PCR, and TCRdb kept only the in-frame ones, dropping some. This table has about 320,000 clones, 85% to 90% appearing once. The sequenced sample was peripheral blood, obtained in a trial of Ad26.COV2.S vaccine versus placebo. Every receptor here comes from a person aged 18-65 years who received the Ad26.COV2.S COVID-19 vaccine or a placebo. Both conserved end residues are part of each CDR3. Only some rows state a clone size, as once, few, many or a class for expanded clones.

v_call,clone_size,j_call,cdr3_length,cdr3_aa
TRBV5-1,NA,TRBJ2-1,17,CASSLLGTVSSYNEQFF
TRBV7-2,NA,TRBJ2-3,15,CASSLKMNPTDTQYF
TRBV30,NA,TRBJ2-2,13,CAWSVISTGELFF
TRBV12-3/TRBV12-4,NA,TRBJ1-1,13,CASSFSINTEAFF
TRBV6-6,NA,TRBJ1-3,15,CASSYPGTLGNTIYF
TRBV5-1,NA,TRBJ2-5,15,CASRLTSGAQETQYF
TRBV5-1,NA,TRBJ2-7,14,CASNPGQGMYEQYF
TRBV2,few,TRBJ1-2,14,CASMRDFPFDGYTF
TRBV6-2/TRBV6-3,NA,TRBJ2-1,14,CASSYLGSYNEQFF
TRBV18,NA,TRBJ1-2,13,CASSPWTVDGYTF
TRBV6-2/TRBV6-3,NA,TRBJ2-2,15,CASSWTGGNTGELFF
TRBV18,NA,TRBJ1-4,14,CASSEGNENEKLFF
TRBV7-2,few,TRBJ1-4,15,CASSAHGTANEKLFF
TRBV7-2,NA,TRBJ1-1,14,CASSLDKMNTEAFF
TRBV6-5,NA,TRBJ1-2,15,CASSYLPEKNYGYTF
TRBV19,NA,TRBJ1-1,14,CASTHPPRGAEAFF
TRBV19,NA,TRBJ1-1,13,CASSGGAFPTAFF
TRBV28,NA,TRBJ1-1,13,CATKGHKNTEAFF
TRBV5-4,NA,TRBJ1-1,13,CASSLEQHTEAFF
TRBV30,NA,TRBJ1-6,14,CACPLGGSNSPLHF
TRBV19,once,TRBJ1-2,16,CASSIGVQIVGYGYTF
TRBV5-1,NA,TRBJ2-7,16,CASSLFLTGSFGEQYF
TRBV12-3/TRBV12-4,NA,TRBJ1-4,11,CASNRKEKLFF
TRBV30,NA,TRBJ2-2,15,CAWSGGVINTGELFF
TRBV11-3,NA,TRBJ2-5,17,CASSLAGVAGGRETQYF
TRBV6-5,NA,TRBJ2-2,15,CASSLGTVNTGELFF
TRBV3-1/TRBV3-2,NA,TRBJ1-1,13,CASSPGGGTEAFF
TRBV7-2,NA,TRBJ2-3,19,CASSRPNRRDRGQVDTQYF
TRBV5-5,NA,TRBJ1-1,15,CASSRQTGDNTEAFF
TRBV27,NA,TRBJ2-1,14,CASIRGQDYNEQFF
TRBV5-5,NA,TRBJ2-5,17,CASSPTWTSLGRETQYF
TRBV4-3,NA,TRBJ1-2,15,CASSQAEGLGGMCTF
TRBV19,NA,TRBJ1-5,15,CASSITNRDYQPQHF
TRBV15,NA,TRBJ1-5,16,CATSREGGRINQPQHF
TRBV18,NA,TRBJ1-1,16,CASSHDRVPPNTEAFF
TRBV11-3,NA,TRBJ2-1,13,CASSSRRDNEQFF
TRBV2,NA,TRBJ2-3,14,CASSEGPILDTQYF
TRBV12-5,NA,TRBJ2-5,14,CASGPGLLQETQYF
TRBV5-1,NA,TRBJ2-3,15,CASSLVQRSTDTQYF
TRBV7-2,NA,TRBJ1-2,14,CASSPGAGAEGYTF
TRBV7-2,NA,TRBJ2-7,15,CASSPYGTSTGEQYF
TRBV6-4,NA,TRBJ2-2,14,CASSLTGNTGELFF
TRBV6-2/TRBV6-3,NA,TRBJ1-1,17,CASSYSPGQGWRTEAFF
TRBV12-3/TRBV12-4,once,TRBJ2-6,12,CASSSGANVLTF
TRBV7-2,once,TRBJ1-5,15,CASSLGAQGPSPQHF
TRBV12-3/TRBV12-4,many,TRBJ2-2,13,CASATGALGELFF
TRBV6-5,few,TRBJ2-2,14,CATSGQGYTGELFF
TRBV4-2,NA,TRBJ2-1,17,CASSPSGPEFTYNEQFF
TRBV6-2/TRBV6-3,NA,TRBJ1-5,15,CASSYYSGYNQPQHF
TRBV2,NA,TRBJ2-2,13,CARGDSYTGELFF
TRBV7-9,NA,TRBJ2-5,15,CASTLSWDYEETQYF
TRBV4-2,NA,TRBJ2-2,16,CASSQEDLKGSGELFF
TRBV7-9,NA,TRBJ1-2,16,CASSLSVVAVNYGYTF
TRBV5-4,NA,TRBJ2-4,16,CASSASDRLAKNIQYF
TRBV6-6,NA,TRBJ1-2,15,CASSYSGTGPGGYTF
TRBV7-9,NA,TRBJ2-3,13,CASAGASQIEQYF
TRBV27,NA,TRBJ2-3,15,CASSLWTGSSDTQYF
TRBV11-3,few,TRBJ1-3,13,CASSPGSGNTIYF
TRBV6-5,NA,TRBJ1-5,15,CASRDTGGRNQPQHF
TRBV13,NA,TRBJ1-1,13,CASKLRQYTEAFF